These 27 T cell receptor beta chains originate from one sample sequenced in a study of blood T cell repertoires in COVID-19. The table came from immunoSEQ multiplex PCR; TCRdb's copy has only in-frame clones and leaves some out. The table includes roughly 500,000 clones, approximately 85% detected once. Sequencing was carried out using peripheral blood. These receptors originate from a human donor in a cohort sampled during active COVID-19.

The J gene is TRBJ2-3, the V gene TRBV6-5, with D perhaps TRBD1 (6 bases). V gave up 6 bases and J gave up 0 bases, with 10 bases separating them. This CDR3 spans 14 amino acids. The V gene's germline CDR1 is MNHEY and CDR2 SVGAGI. The CDR3 DNA is TGTGCCAGCAGCCGACAGGCCAGCACAGATACGCAGTATTTT. Its translation: CASSRQASTDTQYF.

The chain employs TRBV2 and TRBJ2-1; 10 bases agree with TRBD2. Per germline, CDR1 SNHLY and CDR2 FYNNEI. V dropped 4 bases and J dropped 9; count of bases not matched to a gene: 9. The CDR3 has 15 amino acids. In DNA form, the CDR3 reads TGTGCCAGCAGTGGTCTCACTAGCGGGGACGTTGAGCAGTTCTTC. This encodes CASSGLTSGDVEQFF.

This chain's CDR3 is CASSLDGAVNEKLFF. The CDR3 coding sequence is TGCGCCAGCAGCTTGGATGGAGCCGTCAATGAAAAACTGTTTTTT. The genes are TRBV5-1 and TRBJ1-4; no clear D. This CDR3 comprises 15 residues. V was clipped by 0 bases and J by 5 bases, with 11 bases between them. CDR1 is SGHRS, CDR2 YFSETQ, per germline.

The chain employs TRBV7-3 and TRBJ1-1; maybe TRBD1 (5 bases). The CDR3 contains 17 residues. The V gene lost 5 bases and the J gene lost 1 base, with 20 bases spanning the gap. Per germline, CDR1 SGHTA and CDR2 FQGTGA. The CDR3 loop reads CASSQRGVLTGNTEAFF. CDR3 in DNA: TGTGCCAGCAGCCAGCGGGGGGTCTTAACGGGGAACACTGAAGCTTTCTTT.

The V gene is TRBV9, the J gene TRBJ2-3; TRBD2 agrees at 9 bases. This CDR3 is 17 amino acids long. Trimming at V came to 4 bases and at J to 6 bases, leaving 15 bases not matched to a gene. CDR1 is SGDLS and CDR2 is YYNGEE in the germline V gene. For the CDR3, the DNA is TGTGCCAGCAGCCCTAGACTAGCGGCTTCTTATGCGGATACGCAGTATTTT. It specifies CASSPRLAASYADTQYF.

A few counts support this clone. The chain joins TRBV7-8 to TRBJ1-1, with 10 bases identical to TRBD1. The CDR3 has 14 amino acids. Germline trimming cut 4 bases from V and 5 bases from J; bases unmatched to any gene: 4. Germline V gives CDR1 SGHVS, CDR2 FQNEAQ. In DNA, the CDR3 is TGTGCCAGCAGCTGGGACAGGGGAGGGACTGAAGCTTTCTTT. This translates into CASSWDRGGTEAFF.

The genes are TRBV6-5 and TRBJ2-4; TRBD1 might be the D (5 bases). Between the trimmed V and J ends, which lost 8 bases and 2 bases, there was a span of 7 bases. Germline loops: CDR1 MNHEY, CDR2 SVGAGI. This CDR3 region has 12 residues. CDR3 sequence: CASWGPKNIQYF. CDR3 sequence (DNA): TGTGCCAGCTGGGGCCCCAAAAACATTCAGTACTTC.

The chain links TRBV9 to TRBJ2-1, with D possibly TRBD2 on 6 matching bases. Trimming shortened V by 0 bases and J by 10 bases, and 14 bases separated the two germline ends. CDR3 length equals 14 residues. The germline V gene has CDR1 SGDLS and CDR2 YYNGEE. CDR3 region: CASSVEEGWEEQFF. The CDR3 DNA follows: TGTGCCAGCAGCGTAGAGGAGGGGTGGGAGGAGCAGTTCTTC.

About this clone: Other nucleotide sequences in the sample specify the same CDR3. The chain employs TRBV7-3 and TRBJ2-2; no clear D. V was pared by 3 bases and J by 1 base, with 3 bases between. Germline values: CDR1 SGHTA, CDR2 FQGTGA. CDR3 length equals 13 residues. CDR3 sequence: CASSFLNTGELFF. The CDR3 DNA follows: TGTGCCAGCAGCTTTCTGAACACCGGGGAGCTGTTTTTT.

This rearrangement joins TRBV11-2 to TRBJ1-4; D is unclear. Trimming cost V 1 base and J 8 bases, with 5 bases left between them. The CDR3 is 12 amino acids. CDR1 SGHAT and CDR2 FQNNGV come from the germline V gene. The CDR3 sequence is CASSLAGEKLFF. CDR3 sequence (DNA): TGTGCCAGCAGCTTAGCCGGGGAAAAACTGTTTTTT.

The rearrangement uses TRBV6-5 and TRBJ2-2; D not certain. V shed 2 bases and J shed 3 bases, with 4 bases lying between them. The CDR3 is 13 amino acids. In germline, CDR1 is MNHEY, CDR2 SVGAGI. CDR3 DNA sequence: TGTGCCAGCAGTTACACTTACACCGGGGAGCTGTTTTTT. It codes for CASSYTYTGELFF.

The chain recombines TRBV7-2 with TRBJ1-1; the D is unclear. Trimming removed 2 bases at V and 1 base at J, with 8 bases between. Per the germline V gene, CDR1 is SGHTA and CDR2 is FQGNSA. The CDR3 runs to 14 residues. The CDR3 DNA follows: TGTGCCAGCAGCTTAAGATCCGGGAACACTGAAGCTTTCTTT. It specifies CASSLRSGNTEAFF. Complete variable domain (other parts from reference TRBV7-2 and TRBJ1-1): GAGVSQSPSNKVTEKGKDVELRCDPISGHTALYWYRQSLGQGLEFLIYFQGNSAPDKSGLPSDRFSAERTGGSVSTLTIQRTQQEDSAVYLCASSLRSGNTEAFFGQGTRLTVV.

This chain uses TRBV7-9 with TRBJ2-7; possible D gene TRBD2, 6 bases. Trimming stripped 0 bases from V and 2 bases from J, with 14 bases between. Germline CDR1 and CDR2: SEHNR and FQNEAQ (reference sequence). The CDR3 runs 16 residues. Written as DNA, the CDR3 is TGTGCCAGCAGCTTAGCAGGCGGGGATCTGGCCTACGAGCAGTACTTC. It yields the protein CASSLAGGDLAYEQYF.

The chain links TRBV3-1 (or the pseudogene TRBV3-2) to TRBJ1-1; D might be TRBD1 (5 bases). Germline CDR1 reads LGHDT; CDR2 reads YNNKEL (reference sequence). This CDR3 comprises 14 residues. V was cut by 2 bases and J by 1 base, with 8 bases left in between. The CDR3 is CASSQTTGNTEAFF. CDR3 in DNA: TGTGCCAGCAGCCAAACTACAGGGAACACTGAAGCTTTCTTT.

The chain employs TRBV19 and TRBJ2-1; D is perhaps TRBD2 (6 bases). This CDR3 has 13 amino acids. CDR1 and CDR2 from the germline V gene are LNHDA and SQIVND (reference sequence). V shed 0 bases and J shed 11 bases, with 11 bases lying between them. This CDR3 reads CASSIEGGAKQFF. The CDR3 bases are TGTGCCAGTAGTATAGAGGGCGGGGCCAAGCAGTTCTTC.

CDR3 in DNA: TGTGCCAGCAGCCTCGGTCGTATACGTGGCTACACCTTC. It codes for CASSLGRIRGYTF. The V call is TRBV6-5, the J call TRBJ1-2; D remains ambiguous. This CDR3 is built from 13 residues. The germline gives CDR1 MNHEY, CDR2 SVGAGI. V was pared by 6 bases and J by 7 bases, with 15 bases between.

The CDR3 DNA reads TGCAGTGCTCCCAGGAACACTGAAGCTTTCTTT. Its translation: CSAPRNTEAFF. The chain has TRBV20-1 and TRBJ1-1; D is uncertain. Germline V gene sequence: CDR1 DFQATT, CDR2 SNEGSKA (reference sequence). The CDR3 consists of 11 residues. V was shortened by 5 bases and J by 1 base, with 5 bases between the two germline ends.

The chain recombines TRBV6-6 with TRBJ1-1; a possible D gene is TRBD1 (6 bases). The CDR3 runs 11 residues. Trimming left V 8 bases short and J 8 bases short, with 12 bases between. Germline V gives CDR1 MNHNY, CDR2 SVGAGI (reference sequence). The CDR3 DNA sequence: TGTGCCAGCGGGGGCCTATTAGAAGCTTTCTTT. It encodes CASGGLLEAFF.

The chain carries TRBV27 and TRBJ2-1, with 11 bases fitting TRBD2. The CDR3 has 17 residues. Germline values: CDR1 MNHEY, CDR2 SMNVEV (reference sequence). The ends lost 10 bases at V and 2 bases at J; junction bases unmatched: 13. CDR3 DNA sequence: TGTGCCACCTACGAGGGTAGCGGGAGGGCCCCCTACAATGAGCAGTTCTTC. It encodes CATYEGSGRAPYNEQFF.

J is TRBJ1-1 and V is TRBV7-2, with D possibly TRBD1 on 5 matching bases. Germline-derived CDR1 and CDR2 are SGHTA and FQGNSA. Trimming took off 1 base at V and 4 bases at J, with 16 bases between the two ends. The CDR3 is 16 amino acids. The DNA for the CDR3 is TGTGCCAGCAGCTTAGGGTTTCAGGGCGGTCTCACTGAAGCTTTCTTT. Translating gives CASSLGFQGGLTEAFF.

This sequence joins TRBV12-3 or TRBV12-4 and TRBJ2-5; D possibly corresponds to TRBD1 (5 bases). This CDR3 has 13 amino acids. Trimming stripped 2 bases from V and 5 bases from J, with 9 bases between. This chain's CDR3 is CASSLSKGETQYF. CDR3 DNA sequence: TGTGCCAGCAGTTTAAGTAAGGGGGAGACCCAGTACTTC.

This chain connects TRBV27 to TRBJ2-1; TRBD1 aligns across 8 bases. Losses at the gene ends were 5 bases for V and 5 bases for J; bases not matched to a gene: 8. Looked up from germline, CDR1 is MNHEY and CDR2 is SMNVEV (reference sequence). The CDR3 has 15 amino acids. The CDR3 DNA reads TGTGCCAGCAGTCACCGGGACAGGTCTAACAATGAGCAGTTCTTC. Protein: CASSHRDRSNNEQFF.

The rearrangement uses TRBV7-3 and TRBJ2-1; D perhaps matches TRBD2 (5 bases). From germline, CDR1 is SGHTA and CDR2 FQGTGA. V was trimmed by 7 bases and J by 4 bases, leaving 11 bases between them. The CDR3 length is 13 residues. CDR3 residues: CASTPSGYNEQFF. The CDR3 nucleotides read TGTGCCAGCACCCCATCGGGATACAATGAGCAGTTCTTC.

V is TRBV7-9 and J is TRBJ1-5, with no clear D. Germline assignment: CDR1 SEHNR and CDR2 FQNEAQ (reference sequence). V lost 4 bases to trimming and J lost 1 base, with 11 bases between them. The CDR3 is 15 residues long. CDR3 amino acids: CASSSPGSSNQPQHF. CDR3 sequence (DNA): TGTGCCAGCAGCTCACCAGGAAGCAGCAATCAGCCCCAGCATTTT. The full variable domain, rest sourced from reference TRBV7-9 and TRBJ1-5, is DTGVSQNPRHKITKRGQNVTFRCDPISEHNRLYWYRQTLGQGPEFLTYFQNEAQLEKSRLLSDRFSAERPKGSFSTLEIQRTEQGDSAMYLCASSSPGSSNQPQHFGDGTRLSIL.

The chain is built from TRBV19 and TRBJ2-7; perhaps TRBD2 as D (6 bases). CDR1 is LNHDA, CDR2 SQIVND, per germline (reference sequence). This CDR3 region has 15 residues. Deletions cut 5 bases from V and 2 bases from J, with 16 bases between. CDR3 sequence reads: CASSPRAGPTYEQYF. CDR3 bases: TGTGCCAGTAGTCCCCGGGCGGGACCCACCTACGAGCAGTACTTC. Drawing the rest from reference TRBV19 and TRBJ2-7, the complete variable domain is DGGITQSPKYLFRKEGQNVTLSCEQNLNHDAMYWYRQDPGQGLRLIYYSQIVNDFQKGDIAEGYSVSREKKESFPLTVTSAQKNPTAFYLCASSPRAGPTYEQYFGPGTRLTVT.

The CDR3 here is CASRDRGLAGAADTQYF. The CDR3 coding sequence is TGTGCCAGTAGGGATCGCGGACTAGCGGGAGCGGCAGATACGCAGTATTTT. V and J are TRBV19 and TRBJ2-3, with 13 bases that match TRBD2. From germline, CDR1 is LNHDA and CDR2 SQIVND (reference sequence). V was clipped by 6 bases and J by 4 bases; unmatched bases: 10. The CDR3 extends over 17 amino acids.

The gene calls are TRBV5-4 and TRBJ2-4, with 7 nucleotides matching TRBD1. Germline V gene data show CDR1 as SGHNT and CDR2 as YYREEE (reference sequence). This CDR3 spans 15 amino acids. The trim removed 4 bases at V and 5 bases at J, leaving 9 bases unmatched. The CDR3 here is CASSPDRVGENIQYF. The CDR3 bases are TGTGCCAGCAGCCCCGACAGGGTGGGGGAAAACATTCAGTACTTC.